The 13 T cell receptor beta chains below all came from one sample that was sequenced in a study of vaccination and CD4 T cells after COVID-19. The Oncomine TCR Beta short-read assay sequenced DNA from cultured CD4+ T cells. TCRdb re-called the PCR reads through MiXCR, storing one row per CDR3 protein. The data hold 6,000 or so distinct CDR3 sequences, with around 43% observed a single time. The treatment here: approximately nine-day PBMC culture with coronavirus spike peptide pools or control peptides (ViraFEST assay). CD4+ T cells that came from the unexposed donor were collected before the COVID-19 pandemic (2011-2018). Their target antigens are unknown. Sequencing was carried out using CD4+ T cells from blood, cultured in vitro. These receptor sequences come from a human donor in good health.

The J gene is TRBJ1-1, the V gene TRBV6-5; tentative D call: TRBD1 (5 bases). Germline V gene lookup returns CDR1 MNHEY and CDR2 SVGAGI. This CDR3 region has 13 residues. The V end was cut by 3 bases, the J end by 1 base, with 6 bases between. The CDR3 DNA reads as TGTGCCAGCAGTTATGGACAGAACACTGAAGCTTTCTTT. It specifies CASSYGQNTEAFF.

The rearrangement links TRBV6-5 to TRBJ1-3; D gene ambiguous. V shed 4 bases and J shed 4 bases, with 11 bases lying between them. The germline V gene has CDR1 MNHEY and CDR2 SVGAGI. CDR3 length: 14 residues. The CDR3 bases are TGTGCCAGCAGTTCCGTACTTAGCGGAAACACCATATATTTT. It is translated as CASSSVLSGNTIYF.

This clonotype has just one count. This chain uses TRBV5-1 with TRBJ1-1; D gene ambiguous. The CDR3 covers 15 residues. From germline, CDR1 is SGHRS and CDR2 YFSETQ. The germline V and J ends were trimmed by 2 bases and 2 bases, with 13 bases remaining between them. In nucleotides, the CDR3 is TGCGCCAGCAGCTTAGGCAGGTTAACAAACACTGAAGCTTTCTTT. Protein product: CASSLGRLTNTEAFF.

This clonotype was seen a few times. The chain couples TRBV6-1 to TRBJ1-1, with 9 nucleotides matching TRBD1. Germline CDR1 reads MNHNS; CDR2 reads SASEGT. The CDR3 covers 15 residues. V trimming: 7 bases; J trimming: 4 bases; junction bases outside the gene matches: 10. The CDR3 spells CASKNEQGQGTEAFF. As DNA, the CDR3 is TGTGCCAGCAAGAACGAACAGGGACAGGGCACTGAAGCTTTCTTT.

The rearrangement joins TRBV30 to TRBJ1-2; 7 nucleotides agree with TRBD1. Germline V CDR1 and CDR2: GTSNPN, SVGIG (reference sequence). Trimming at V came to 4 bases and at J to 5 bases, leaving 10 bases not matched to a gene. The CDR3 totals 14 residues. CDR3 amino acids: CAWTPQTGPYGYTF. The CDR3 DNA reads TGTGCCTGGACCCCCCAGACAGGGCCGTATGGCTACACCTTC.

A remark on this clonotype: A single base separates this from a much larger clone, so it may be a read error. The J gene is TRBJ1-1, the V gene TRBV20-1, with D possibly being TRBD1 (6 bases). The CDR3 consists of 14 residues. Germline loops: CDR1 DFQATT, CDR2 SNEGSKA (reference sequence). CDR3 loop: CSARPRGGSTEASF. The CDR3 DNA is TGCAGTGCTAGACCCAGGGGTGGGAGCACTGAAGCTTCCTTT.

This sequence joins TRBV6-5 and TRBJ1-5, with 9 bases that match TRBD1. The CDR3 runs 16 residues. With 0 bases clipped from V and 1 base from J, the junction kept 1 base outside the gene matches. In germline, CDR1 is MNHEY, CDR2 SVGAGI. This chain's CDR3 is CASSYSTGGSNQPQHF. CDR3 nucleotides: TGTGCCAGCAGTTACTCGACAGGGGGAAGCAATCAGCCCCAGCATTTT.

A few counts support this clonotype. The chain links TRBV20-1 to TRBJ2-5, with 11 bases lining up with TRBD2. Trimming took 2 bases from V and 6 from J; bases not matched to a gene: 17. CDR3 length equals 18 residues. The germline CDR1 and CDR2 sequences are DFQATT and SNEGSKA (reference sequence). CDR3 bases: TGCAGTGCTAGACACCAAATGTTAGCGGGGGGGCCTGTACAGACCCAGTACTTC. Protein: CSARHQMLAGGPVQTQYF.

This chain connects TRBV11-2 to TRBJ2-7; the D is unclear. Between the trimmed V and J ends, which lost 0 bases and 1 base, there was a span of 13 bases. The germline CDR1 and CDR2 sequences are SGHAT and FQNNGV. The CDR3 sequence is 16 residues long. CDR3 DNA sequence: TGTGCCAGCAGCTTAGACGGGCCGGGCCGATCCTACGAGCAGTACTTC. Translating gives CASSLDGPGRSYEQYF.

The chain recombines TRBV5-4 with TRBJ2-2; tentatively, D is TRBD2 (5 bases). Trimming removed 1 base at V and 3 bases at J, with 7 bases between. Per germline, CDR1 SGHNT and CDR2 YYREEE (reference sequence). The CDR3 loop spans 14 amino acids. The CDR3: CASSLSGDTGELFF. In nucleotides, the CDR3 is TGTGCCAGCAGCTTGTCCGGGGACACCGGGGAGCTGTTTTTT.

This chain uses TRBV29-1 with TRBJ1-2, with 10 bases fitting TRBD1. V lost 4 bases to trimming and J lost 7 bases; unmatched junction nucleotides: 6. Germline V lookup: CDR1 SQVTM, CDR2 ANQGSEA. This CDR3 has 13 residues. Here the CDR3 reads CSVGPTGGAGYTF. The CDR3 DNA is TGCAGCGTTGGCCCGACAGGGGGCGCTGGCTACACCTTC.

This chain uses TRBV20-1 with TRBJ1-5, with no clear D. V was shortened by 2 bases and J by 9 bases, with 14 bases between the two germline ends. The CDR3 loop spans 13 amino acids. The germline CDR1 and CDR2 sequences are DFQATT and SNEGSKA (reference sequence). DNA of the CDR3: TGCAGTGCTAGAATAGTAGGTAAAGGGCCCCAGCATTTT. It yields the protein CSARIVGKGPQHF.

The chain carries TRBV6-2 or TRBV6-3 and TRBJ2-7; 8 bases are shared with TRBD2. V gave up 2 bases and J gave up 3 bases; unmatched junction bases: 6. From germline, CDR1 is MNHEY and CDR2 SVGEGT. CDR3 size: 15 residues. The CDR3 sequence is CASSYTSGGLYEQYF. DNA for the CDR3: TGTGCCAGCAGTTACACCAGCGGGGGCCTCTACGAGCAGTACTTC.